This paragraph reports one T cell receptor (beta chain). Its antigen is as yet unknown. Germline V gene lookup returns CDR1 SGHDN and CDR2 FVKESK. This CDR3 has 13 residues. The data are from a study of cytomegalovirus exposure and HLA in healthy donors. Study details: Within the Caucasian-associated ancestry cluster were approximately 77% of the 398 genotyped donors. Study results and caveats: A few CMV-associated chains were confirmed in vitro to be specific for CMV antigens.

60 Vbeta and 13 Jbeta primers were used in PCR. Original processing notes: In a later analysis, approximately 73 million unique TCR beta chains included roughly 11 million shared by two or more donors. TCRdb's copy holds only in-frame clones and misses some; the assay was immunoSEQ multiplex PCR. Clonal size and the V and J genes are those of that table, whereas D and trimming came from the DNA. The profile shows about 90,000 clones, more than 80% of them singletons. The J gene is TRBJ2-5, the V gene TRBV14; a weak D match, TRBD2 (6 bases). The closer fit of TRBJ2-7 to the DNA end suggests the J call may be wrong. The sequence came from a man in his late teens or twenties in good health and CMV-seronegative. Sample: PBMCs. CDR3 residues: CASSRRDSYEQYF. In nucleotides, the CDR3 is TGTGCCAGCAGCCGGAGGGACTCCTACGAGCAGTACTTC.